The rows below give T cell receptor beta chains drawn from one sample of a study of T cell changes during pregnancy in multiple sclerosis. This table comes from immunoSEQ multiplex PCR, and its TCRdb copy is limited to in-frame clones, with some not included. The sample shows about 48,000 clones, around 92% of them seen only once. This specimen was CD4+ T cells from peripheral blood mononuclear cells, taken in the second trimester of pregnancy. The receptors were gathered from a female donor in good health, enrolled as a control in a pregnancy study. CDR3s include the opening cysteine and the closing phenylalanine or tryptophan. Each record gives: D gene, J gene, V gene, clone size, CDR3 protein, CDR3 DNA. D genes are given only for firm matches. A row's size may be missing; if present it is once, few, many or a size class.

>.|TRBJ1-1|TRBV7-9|few
CASSLAGEAFF
TGTGCCAGCAGCTTAGCCGGTGAAGCTTTCTTT
>.|TRBJ2-2|TRBV7-3|.
CASSSGQIPHTGELFF
TGTGCCAGCAGCTCGGGACAAATCCCCCACACCGGGGAGCTGTTTTTT
>.|TRBJ2-2|TRBV7-9|.
CASSWQGFDPGELFF
TGTGCCAGCAGCTGGCAGGGATTTGACCCCGGGGAGCTGTTTTTT
>.|TRBJ1-5|TRBV4-1|once
CASSPDEWGHYSNQPQHF
TGCGCCAGCAGCCCCGACGAGTGGGGGCACTATAGCAATCAGCCCCAGCATTTT
>.|TRBJ1-1|TRBV29-1|.
CSVRQVRAEAFF
TGCAGCGTGAGACAGGTGAGAGCTGAAGCTTTCTTT
>TRBD1|TRBJ2-2|TRBV4-3|.
CASSQRQGTGELFF
TGCGCCAGCAGCCAAAGACAGGGGACCGGGGAGCTGTTTTTT
>.|TRBJ2-7|TRBV9|.
CASSRGSGTSYEQYF
TGTGCCAGCTCCCGGGGGAGCGGGACATCCTACGAGCAGTACTTC
>.|TRBJ2-5|TRBV4-2|.
CASSQDGAHRVETQYF
TGTGCCAGCAGCCAAGATGGCGCCCACAGGGTAGAGACCCAGTACTTC
>TRBD1|TRBJ2-7|TRBV2|once
CASSASRRTGTYEQYF
TGTGCCAGCAGCGCCTCCCGTCGGACAGGGACTTACGAGCAGTACTTC
>TRBD2|TRBJ2-5|TRBV5-4|.
CASSFRLAGGGGETQYF
TGTGCCAGCAGCTTTCGGCTAGCGGGAGGGGGGGGAGAGACCCAGTACTTC
>.|TRBJ1-2|TRBV28|.
CASSLLTESYGYTF
TGTGCCAGCAGTTTGTTGACAGAATCCTATGGCTACACCTTC